These T cell receptor beta chains were read from a single sample in a study of Ad26.COV2.S vaccination and SARS-CoV-2 variants. Generated by immunoSEQ multiplex PCR, the TCRdb table keeps only in-frame clones and is missing some. The sample lists 150,000 to 200,000 clones, 87% occurring once. Sample: peripheral blood, taken after recovery from COVID-19. These receptors all come from a human donor who had recovered from COVID-19. Both conserved end residues are part of each CDR3. Fields, in order: J gene, D gene, clone size, V gene, CDR3 DNA, CDR3 protein. The D gene is left open where the match is weak. For some rows the clone size is stated as once, few or many, or as a class when expanded; others skip it.

j_call: TRBJ2-5
d_call: TRBD2
clone_size: NA
v_call: TRBV5-5
cdr3_nt: TGTGCCAGCAGCTACCCTAGCGGGGGTCAAGAGACCCAGTACTTC
cdr3_aa: CASSYPSGGQETQYF

j_call: TRBJ2-7
d_call: NA
clone_size: few
v_call: TRBV24-1
cdr3_nt: TGTGCCACCCAGGACGGTGGAGGATACGAGCAGTACTTC
cdr3_aa: CATQDGGGYEQYF

j_call: TRBJ1-1
d_call: NA
clone_size: NA
v_call: TRBV27
cdr3_nt: TGTGCCAGCAGTTTTGACCGTTCCGGGGTCACTGAAGCTTTCTTT
cdr3_aa: CASSFDRSGVTEAFF

j_call: TRBJ2-7
d_call: NA
clone_size: NA
v_call: TRBV6-5
cdr3_nt: TGTGCCAGCAGTTACGGGTCCGTCGACACTAATTACGAGCAGTACTTC
cdr3_aa: CASSYGSVDTNYEQYF

j_call: TRBJ1-2
d_call: NA
clone_size: NA
v_call: TRBV12-3/TRBV12-4
cdr3_nt: TGTGCCAGCAGCCCAGACTATGGCTACACCTTC
cdr3_aa: CASSPDYGYTF

j_call: TRBJ2-7
d_call: NA
clone_size: few
v_call: TRBV30
cdr3_nt: TGTGCCTGGAGGCCCAGAAACTCCTACGAGCAGTACTTC
cdr3_aa: CAWRPRNSYEQYF

j_call: TRBJ2-2
d_call: NA
clone_size: once
v_call: TRBV7-6
cdr3_nt: TGTGCCAGCACCCTCCCGGCGGGGATTTGGACCGGGGAGCTGTTTTTT
cdr3_aa: CASTLPAGIWTGELFF

j_call: TRBJ2-6
d_call: NA
clone_size: NA
v_call: TRBV2
cdr3_nt: TGTGCCAGCAGTGAATTTATTTCTGGGGCCAACGTCCTGACTTTC
cdr3_aa: CASSEFISGANVLTF

j_call: TRBJ2-1
d_call: NA
clone_size: NA
v_call: TRBV7-2
cdr3_nt: TGTGCCAGCAGCTTAGGCCCCCCCAATGAGCAGTTCTTC
cdr3_aa: CASSLGPPNEQFF

j_call: TRBJ2-2
d_call: TRBD1
clone_size: NA
v_call: TRBV24-1
cdr3_nt: TGTGCCACCAGTGGCCCCTCACAGGGGGCCCCCCTACTCACCGGGGAGCTGTTTTTT
cdr3_aa: CATSGPSQGAPLLTGELFF

j_call: TRBJ2-5
d_call: TRBD2
clone_size: once
v_call: TRBV25-1
cdr3_nt: TGTGCCAGCAGTCAACTAGCGGGGGGGGAGACCCAGTACTTC
cdr3_aa: CASSQLAGGETQYF

j_call: TRBJ2-7
d_call: NA
clone_size: NA
v_call: TRBV19
cdr3_nt: TGTGCCAGTCGGGCCCCAGGGTCCGAGCAGTACTTC
cdr3_aa: CASRAPGSEQYF

j_call: TRBJ1-5
d_call: TRBD1
clone_size: NA
v_call: TRBV2
cdr3_nt: TGTGCCAGCGGGACAGGGGGCAATCAGCCCCAGCATTTT
cdr3_aa: CASGTGGNQPQHF

j_call: TRBJ2-5
d_call: NA
clone_size: NA
v_call: TRBV10-1
cdr3_nt: TGCGCCAGCAGTGGCTCGAGTGGGCTCGCGGAGACCCAGTACTTC
cdr3_aa: CASSGSSGLAETQYF

j_call: TRBJ1-1
d_call: NA
clone_size: once
v_call: TRBV6-5
cdr3_nt: TGTGCCAGCAGTCCTCCGCGGACACTGGGGACTGAAGCTTTCTTT
cdr3_aa: CASSPPRTLGTEAFF

j_call: TRBJ2-6
d_call: NA
clone_size: NA
v_call: TRBV19
cdr3_nt: TGTGCCAGTACCGGGACGCTGGGCTCTGGGGCCAACGTCCTGACTTTC
cdr3_aa: CASTGTLGSGANVLTF

j_call: TRBJ2-7
d_call: NA
clone_size: NA
v_call: TRBV9
cdr3_nt: TGTGCCAGCAGCCTCTTGGACACCGCGTCCTACGAGCAGTACTTC
cdr3_aa: CASSLLDTASYEQYF

j_call: TRBJ2-3
d_call: NA
clone_size: NA
v_call: TRBV7-9
cdr3_nt: TGTGCCAGCAGCTTAGGAAGCACAGATACGCAGTATTTT
cdr3_aa: CASSLGSTDTQYF

j_call: TRBJ1-1
d_call: NA
clone_size: NA
v_call: TRBV28
cdr3_nt: TGTGCCAGCAGTCCCCGTAGGATCACAGCATGGAACACTGAAGCTTTCTTT
cdr3_aa: CASSPRRITAWNTEAFF